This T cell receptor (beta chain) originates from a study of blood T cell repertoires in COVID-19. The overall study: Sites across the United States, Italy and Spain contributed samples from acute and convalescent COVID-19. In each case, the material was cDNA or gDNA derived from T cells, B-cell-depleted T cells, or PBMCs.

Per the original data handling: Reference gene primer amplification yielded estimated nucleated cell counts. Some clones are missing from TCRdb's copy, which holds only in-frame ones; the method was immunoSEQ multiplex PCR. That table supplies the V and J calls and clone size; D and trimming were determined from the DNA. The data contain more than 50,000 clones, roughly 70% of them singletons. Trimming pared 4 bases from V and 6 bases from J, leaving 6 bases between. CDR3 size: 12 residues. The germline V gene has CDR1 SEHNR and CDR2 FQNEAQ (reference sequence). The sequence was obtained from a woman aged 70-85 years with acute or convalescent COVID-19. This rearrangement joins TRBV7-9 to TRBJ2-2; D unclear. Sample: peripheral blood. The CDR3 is CASSYIPGELFF. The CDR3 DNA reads TGTGCCAGCAGCTACATCCCCGGGGAGCTGTTTTTT.